The rows below give T cell receptor beta chains drawn from one sample of a study of early stage breast cancer tumors. The repertoire was sequenced with immunoSEQ multiplex PCR; TCRdb's copy has only in-frame clones and lacks some. The sample records more than 65,000 clones, about 85% being singletons. Sequencing input: blood. The source of these receptors is a person aged 35-50 years with breast cancer. Each CDR3 is given with its conserved first and last residue. The D gene is left open where the match is weak. Not every row has a clone size; where given, it reads once, few, many or a size class.

D	V	size	J	CDR3	DNA
-	TRBV27	-	TRBJ2-3	CASSLSIVDTQYF	TGTGCCAGCAGTTTATCGATAGTAGATACGCAGTATTTT
TRBD2	TRBV9	-	TRBJ2-3	CASSVAGGIDTQYF	TGTGCCAGCAGCGTAGCGGGAGGAATAGATACGCAGTATTTT
-	TRBV7-8	-	TRBJ2-1	CASSLLGYEQFF	TGTGCCAGCAGCCTTCTAGGATATGAGCAGTTCTTC
-	TRBV7-6	-	TRBJ2-3	CASSPQALTTDTQYF	TGTGCCAGCAGCCCACAGGCCCTTACGACAGATACGCAGTATTTT
-	TRBV7-9	-	TRBJ2-1	CASSLGFVQFF	TGTGCCAGCAGCCTGGGGTTCGTGCAGTTCTTC
TRBD1	TRBV4-1	once	TRBJ1-5	CASSQDYRGFGDGNQPQHF	TGCGCCAGCAGCCAAGATTACAGGGGGTTCGGGGATGGCAATCAGCCCCAGCATTTT
TRBD1	TRBV28	-	TRBJ1-2	CASSLTGVFGYTF	TGTGCCAGCAGTTTAACAGGGGTGTTTGGCTACACCTTC
-	TRBV7-9	-	TRBJ2-7	CASSLDVGRRYEQYF	TGTGCCAGCAGCTTAGATGTGGGGCGCCGATACGAGCAGTACTTC
-	TRBV7-9	-	TRBJ1-1	CASSLAGNTEAFF	TGTGCCAGCAGCTTGGCAGGTAACACTGAAGCTTTCTTT
-	TRBV28	-	TRBJ1-5	CASSSKSKDNQPQHF	TGTGCCAGCAGTTCCAAAAGTAAGGACAATCAGCCCCAGCATTTT
TRBD1	TRBV6-5	-	TRBJ1-3	CASSHRGRTGNTIYF	TGTGCCAGCAGTCACAGGGGGCGTACTGGAAACACCATATATTTT
TRBD1	TRBV14	once	TRBJ2-1	CASSRVKNRGEFF	TGTGCCAGCAGCCGCGTCAAGAACAGGGGGGAGTTCTTC
-	TRBV20-1	few	TRBJ1-2	CSARGVYYTF	TGCAGTGCTAGAGGTGTGTACTACACCTTC
-	TRBV9	-	TRBJ1-4	CASSGTDREKLFF	TGTGCCAGCAGCGGCACCGACAGGGAAAAACTGTTTTTT
TRBD1	TRBV4-1	-	TRBJ1-2	CASSQGDRGLSYGYTF	TGCGCCAGCAGCCAAGGCGACAGGGGGCTTAGCTATGGCTACACCTTC
TRBD1	TRBV6-6	-	TRBJ2-6	CASRDREVSGANVLTF	TGTGCCAGCCGGGACAGGGAGGTCTCTGGGGCCAACGTCCTGACTTTC
TRBD1	TRBV5-6	-	TRBJ2-7	CASILWGQGGYEQYF	TGTGCCAGCATCTTATGGGGACAGGGTGGGTACGAGCAGTACTTC
-	TRBV5-8	-	TRBJ1-5	CASSVGEGHQPQHF	TGTGCCAGCAGCGTGGGGGAGGGTCATCAGCCCCAGCATTTT
TRBD1	TRBV7-9	-	TRBJ1-1	CASSSRTGRNTEAFF	TGTGCCAGCAGCTCCCGGACAGGGAGGAACACTGAAGCTTTCTTT
-	TRBV5-6	-	TRBJ1-2	CASSLGSRGSGYTF	TGTGCCAGCAGCTTGGGAAGCAGGGGAAGCGGCTACACCTTC
-	TRBV19	-	TRBJ1-5	CASSILDPPSQPQHF	TGTGCCAGTAGTATCCTCGACCCTCCCTCCCAGCCCCAGCATTTT
-	TRBV19	few	TRBJ1-5	CASSTGLLSSNQPQHF	TGTGCCAGTAGTACAGGACTGCTCAGTAGCAATCAGCCCCAGCATTTT
TRBD2	TRBV7-6	-	TRBJ2-5	CASSLITSGSQETQYF	TGTGCCAGCAGCTTAATCACTAGCGGGAGCCAAGAGACCCAGTACTTC
TRBD2	TRBV7-3	-	TRBJ2-3	CASSFPLGAGDSDTQYF	TGTGCCAGCAGCTTCCCCCTAGGGGCGGGAGACTCAGATACGCAGTATTTT
-	TRBV2	-	TRBJ1-5	CASSDGNANNQPQHF	TGTGCCAGCAGTGACGGGAACGCCAACAATCAGCCCCAGCATTTT
TRBD1	TRBV5-8	few	TRBJ2-1	CASSTPGQGGEQFF	TGTGCCAGCAGCACACCGGGACAGGGCGGTGAGCAGTTCTTC
-	TRBV5-8	-	TRBJ1-1	CASRTGVNGNTEAFF	TGTGCCAGCAGGACGGGGGTAAACGGGAACACTGAAGCTTTCTTT
-	TRBV18	-	TRBJ1-2	CASSPSDSTGYGYTF	TGTGCCAGCTCACCATCTGACTCCACCGGCTATGGCTACACCTTC
-	TRBV2	-	TRBJ2-2	CASSLRGQNTGELFF	TGTGCCAGCAGTTTAAGAGGGCAGAACACCGGGGAGCTGTTTTTT
-	TRBV4-2	-	TRBJ2-7	CASSQDRALSYEQYF	TGTGCCAGCAGCCAAGATCGTGCATTATCCTACGAGCAGTACTTC
TRBD2	TRBV6-5	-	TRBJ2-3	CASSSRDYTDTQYF	TGTGCCAGCAGTTCCCGGGACTACACAGATACGCAGTATTTT
-	TRBV5-1	-	TRBJ2-7	CASSLASGNPNYEQYF	TGCGCCAGCAGCTTGGCCAGCGGAAACCCGAACTACGAGCAGTACTTC
-	TRBV28	-	TRBJ2-7	CASSSPGTDSQQYF	TGTGCCAGCAGTTCCCCCGGGACCGATTCACAGCAGTACTTC
TRBD1	TRBV23-1	-	TRBJ1-4	CASAAGGGEKLFF	TGCGCCAGCGCTGCAGGGGGAGGTGAAAAACTGTTTTTT
-	TRBV19	-	TRBJ2-2	CASSPGQNTGELFF	TGTGCCAGTAGCCCGGGACAGAACACCGGGGAGCTGTTTTTT
-	TRBV7-2	-	TRBJ2-5	CASSVWGMGGYQETQYF	TGTGCCAGCAGCGTCTGGGGGATGGGGGGATACCAAGAGACCCAGTACTTC
-	TRBV19	few	TRBJ2-7	CASSIFGAGEQYF	TGTGCCAGTAGTATATTCGGGGCGGGGGAGCAGTACTTC
TRBD1	TRBV25-1	-	TRBJ1-1	CASIVTGGTEAFF	TGTGCCAGCATTGTGACAGGGGGCACTGAAGCTTTCTTT
-	TRBV5-8	-	TRBJ1-5	CASSLGQVYNQPQHF	TGTGCCAGCAGCTTGGGGCAAGTGTACAATCAGCCCCAGCATTTT
-	TRBV9	-	TRBJ2-1	CASSPLEGHYNEQFF	TGTGCCAGCAGCCCGCTCGAGGGCCACTACAATGAGCAGTTCTTC
-	TRBV7-6	once	TRBJ2-1	CASSLANGNNEQFF	TGTGCCAGCAGCTTAGCTAACGGAAACAATGAGCAGTTCTTC
-	TRBV7-7	-	TRBJ2-2	CASSNQGLNTGELFF	TGTGCTAGCAGCAACCAGGGGCTTAACACCGGGGAGCTGTTTTTT
TRBD1	TRBV7-2	-	TRBJ1-1	CASSSYRGRSTEAFF	TGTGCCAGCAGCTCGTACAGGGGGCGAAGCACTGAAGCTTTCTTT
-	TRBV27	few	TRBJ1-2	CASSLKGVYGYTF	TGTGCCAGCAGTTTAAAGGGGGTCTATGGCTACACCTTC
TRBD1	TRBV19	few	TRBJ1-5	CASQDRGYQPQHF	TGTGCCAGCCAGGACAGGGGATATCAGCCCCAGCATTTT
-	TRBV7-2	-	TRBJ1-4	CASSLQGRVATNEKLFF	TGTGCCAGCAGCTTACAGGGGAGGGTTGCAACTAATGAAAAACTGTTTTTT
TRBD2	TRBV4-1	-	TRBJ2-1	CASSQDPSGRDEQFF	TGCGCCAGCAGCCAAGATCCTAGCGGGAGGGATGAGCAGTTCTTC